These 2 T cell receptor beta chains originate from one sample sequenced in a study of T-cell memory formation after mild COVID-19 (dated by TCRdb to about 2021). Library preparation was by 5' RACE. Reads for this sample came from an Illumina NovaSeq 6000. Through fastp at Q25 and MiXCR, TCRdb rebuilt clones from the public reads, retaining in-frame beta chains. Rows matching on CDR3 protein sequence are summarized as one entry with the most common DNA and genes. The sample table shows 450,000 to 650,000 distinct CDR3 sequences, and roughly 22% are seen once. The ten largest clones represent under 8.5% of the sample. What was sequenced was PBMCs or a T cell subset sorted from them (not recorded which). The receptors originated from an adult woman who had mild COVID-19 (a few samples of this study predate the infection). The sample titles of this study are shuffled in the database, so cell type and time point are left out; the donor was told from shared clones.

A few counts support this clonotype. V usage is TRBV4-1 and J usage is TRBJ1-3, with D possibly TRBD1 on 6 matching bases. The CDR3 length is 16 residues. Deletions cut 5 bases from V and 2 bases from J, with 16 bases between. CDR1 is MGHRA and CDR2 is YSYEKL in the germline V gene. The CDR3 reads CASSEVPRGAGNTIYF. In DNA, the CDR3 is TGCGCCAGCAGCGAAGTCCCCAGGGGCGCTGGAAACACCATATATTTT.

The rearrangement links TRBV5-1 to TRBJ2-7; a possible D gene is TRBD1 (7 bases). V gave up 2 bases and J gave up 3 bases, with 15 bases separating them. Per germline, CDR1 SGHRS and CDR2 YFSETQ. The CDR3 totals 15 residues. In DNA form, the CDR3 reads TGCGCCAGCAGCTTCCCAGGGGGGCAGTTCTACGAGCAGTACTTC. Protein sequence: CASSFPGGQFYEQYF.